Listed here are 8 T cell receptor beta chains from one sample, sequenced in a study of tissue T cells after allogeneic stem cell transplantation. Time point given: mouse harvest day 7 after allogeneic transplant. Each mouse received 10^7 T-cell-depleted marrow cells plus 10^6 splenic CD5+ T cells by tail vein. The assay was immunoSEQ multiplex PCR, and TCRdb's table has in-frame clones only and misses some. There are about 5,500 clones in the sample; 49% occur only once, and about 9.4% lies in the top ten. Material: gut tissue. These receptors all stem from a female BALB/c mouse given C57BL/6 T cells with graft-versus-host disease after an allogeneic hematopoietic cell transplant.

For this clone: These gene names are mouse names. The CDR3 end is not reached by the read, which stops 1 residue before it; the germline J gene fills it in. The chain couples TRBV16 to TRBJ2-4, with D unclear. Germline CDR1 and CDR2: SGHSA and FRNQAP. Trimming removed 1 base at V and 4 bases at J, with 6 bases between. The length of the CDR3 is 13 residues. Incomplete CDR3 DNA: TGTGCAAGCAGCTTAGCGCCAGAAAACACCTTGTAC. Translation: CASSLAPENTLY. The whole CDR3 region reads CASSLAPENTLYF. The full variable domain, with the rest looked up from reference TRBV16 and TRBJ2-4, is NAGVIQTPRHKVTGKGQEATLWCEPISGHSAVFWYRQTIVQGLEFLTYFRNQAPIDDSGMPKERFSAQMPNQSHSTLKIQSTQPQDSAVYLCASSLAPENTLYFGAGTRLSVL.

This clone appeared a few times. Genes here carry mouse names. The sequence runs out 1 residue before the end of the CDR3; the remainder is reconstructed from the germline J gene. The rearrangement uses TRBV26 and TRBJ2-5; D unclear. The CDR3 is 13 residues long. V was cut by 2 bases and J by 1 base, with 4 bases left in between. CDR1 is KGHPV, CDR2 FQNQEV, per germline (reference sequence). The sequenced CDR3 bases are TGTGCCAGCAGTCTGGCATACCAAGACACCCAGTAC. Translating gives CASSLAYQDTQY. In full, the CDR3 reads CASSLAYQDTQYF. The full variable domain, rest sourced from reference TRBV26 and TRBJ2-5, is NSKVIQTPRYLVKGQGQKAKMRCIPEKGHPVVFWYQQNKNNEFKFLINFQNQEVLQQIDMTEKRFSAECPSNSPCSLEIQSSEAGDSALYLCASSLAYQDTQYFGPGTRLLVL.

This clone was detected once. The genes and germline here are from mouse. The read is 1 residue too short to cover the CDR3 end, so that end is filled in from the germline J gene. V gene TRBV3 combines with J gene TRBJ1-1; D remains unclear. Germline V gene sequence: CDR1 SNHLY, CDR2 FYNGKV (reference sequence). V was cut by 2 bases and J by 0 bases, with 7 bases left in between. This CDR3 has 14 amino acids. CDR3 loop: CASSLTQSNTEVFF. CDR3 bases read: TGTGCCAGCAGCTTAACACAGTCAAACACAGAAGTCTTC.

As concerns this clone: Mouse names are used for the genes. The read ends 1 residue early relative to the CDR3; the germline J gene fills the gap. The chain carries TRBV12-2 and TRBJ2-3; 9 positions agree with TRBD2. Unmatched junction bases numbered 5, after V lost 0 bases and J lost 2 bases. The CDR3 length is 16 residues. Germline V gives CDR1 SGHLS, CDR2 HYDKME. The CDR3 reads CASSLVLGGVAETLYF. The CDR3 bases that were read are TGTGCCAGCTCTCTCGTACTGGGGGGAGTTGCAGAAACGCTGTAT.

A word on this clone: The gene names given are mouse names. Read coverage stops 1 residue before the CDR3 terminus; the germline J gene supplies the remainder. The rearrangement joins TRBV26 to TRBJ1-3; perhaps TRBD1 as D (5 bases). CDR1 and CDR2 (germline): KGHPV, FQNQEV (reference sequence). The V and J ends lost 5 bases and 0 bases respectively, with 8 bases between them. This CDR3 spans 14 amino acids. CDR3 DNA (partial): TGTGCCAGCAGTAAGGGGAATTCTGGAAATACGCTCTAT. It translates to CASSKGNSGNTLY. The full CDR3 protein is CASSKGNSGNTLYF.

About this clone: The genes and germline here are from mouse. The read falls 1 residue short of the CDR3 end, and the missing part is taken from the germline J gene. The gene calls are TRBV19 and TRBJ2-7; D is unresolved. This CDR3 is built from 12 residues. Trimming shortened V by 1 base and J by 7 bases, and 9 bases separated the two germline ends. In germline, CDR1 is FNHDT, CDR2 SITEND (reference sequence). CDR3 protein: CASSIWRREQYF. The CDR3 bases that were read are TGTGCCAGCAGTATATGGAGAAGGGAACAGTAC.

This clone was seen a single time. Mouse names are used for the genes. The read finishes 1 residue shy of the CDR3 end, and the germline J gene is used to complete it. The V gene is TRBV16, the J gene TRBJ2-3, with 7 bases lining up with TRBD1. This CDR3 spans 15 amino acids. The junction had 4 bases not matched to a gene; V was cut back by 4 bases and J by 0 bases. Germline-derived CDR1 and CDR2 are SGHSA and FRNQAP. CDR3 DNA, as far as it was read: TGTGCAAGCAGCTCCCCGGGACAGAGTGCAGAAACGCTGTAT. It specifies CASSSPGQSAETLY. The whole CDR3 protein is CASSSPGQSAETLYF.

This clone was found a few times. Gene names refer to mouse genes. The read terminates 1 residue before the CDR3 end, so the remaining end is supplied by the germline J gene. This chain connects TRBV13-3 to TRBJ2-2, with 9 bases fitting TRBD2. Germline assignment: CDR1 NNHDY and CDR2 SYVADS. The CDR3 consists of 15 residues. The V gene end was trimmed by 4 bases and the J gene end by 3 bases; junction bases not matched to a gene: 4. CDR3: CASSPDWGDTGQLYF. The CDR3 bases that were read are TGTGCCAGCAGTCCGGACTGGGGAGACACCGGGCAGCTCTAC.